This T cell receptor beta chain was observed in a study of T cells in Graves' hyperthyroidism and ophthalmopathy. Trimming took off 3 bases at V and 4 bases at J, with 21 bases between the two ends. The CDR3 is 17 residues long. CDR1 is MNHEY, CDR2 SMNVEV, per germline (reference sequence). From RNA transcripts, TCR beta CDR3 regions were amplified. The HTBI primer set drove a first-round RT-PCR of the TCR CDR3. MiXCR, applied by TCRdb to the multiplex PCR reads, yields one record per CDR3 protein. The repertoire holds about 330,000 distinct CDR3 sequences, with approximately 14% as singletons. The sequence was obtained from a woman in her 40s with Graves' ophthalmopathy. The sample was blood. V is TRBV27 and J is TRBJ1-2, with a weak D call TRBD1 (6 bases). The CDR3 nucleotides read TGTGCCAGCAGTTTTTGGGGCCCCCAGGGGTCTGGCTATGGCTACACCTTC. The encoded protein is CASSFWGPQGSGYGYTF.